This TCR beta chain was recovered during a study of cytomegalovirus exposure and HLA in healthy donors. About this clone itself: The antigen remains undetermined.

13 Jbeta primers and 60 Vbeta primers were used for the PCR. Produced via immunoSEQ multiplex PCR; TCRdb's table is partial and in-frame only. The table shows some 170,000 clones, with roughly 79% occurring only once. This CDR3 contains 17 residues. CDR1 KGHSH and CDR2 LQKENI come from the germline V gene. The V gene end was trimmed by 3 bases and the J gene end by 1 base; junction bases not matched to a gene: 6. Study-wide results and limits: CMV antigen specificity of a few CMV-associated chains was confirmed in vitro. DRB1 had the most TCR associations and HLA-C the fewest, a later analysis found, with rates varying by HLA locus.

V gene TRBV18 combines with J gene TRBJ2-1; the match to TRBD1 covers 10 bases. Sequencing was done on a sample of PBMCs. The clonotype originates from a man aged 40-55 years in good health and CMV-seropositive. The CDR3 region has the DNA TGTGCCAGCTCACCTGCGACAGGGGGCCGTTCCTACAATGAGCAGTTCTTC. It encodes CASSPATGGRSYNEQFF.